This TCR beta chain originates from a study of technical replicates of blood from a few donors. The CDR3 is 17 residues long. CDR1 and CDR2 (germline): SGHRS, YFSETQ. With 5 bases clipped from V and 4 bases from J, the junction kept 11 bases outside the gene matches. Sequencing was performed with immunoSEQ multiplex PCR; in TCRdb, only in-frame clones are kept and a portion is missing. The top ten clones hold 0.26% of a sample with around 78,000 clones, roughly 94% of them seen once. This chain connects TRBV5-1 to TRBJ2-1; 11 bases are shared with TRBD2. Sequencing was performed on T cells isolated from PBMCs. The sequence derives from a human donor in good health. CDR3 in amino acids: CASRSRTSGRAYNEQFF. The CDR3 DNA follows: TGCGCCAGCAGGTCTAGGACTAGCGGGCGGGCTTACAATGAGCAGTTCTTC.